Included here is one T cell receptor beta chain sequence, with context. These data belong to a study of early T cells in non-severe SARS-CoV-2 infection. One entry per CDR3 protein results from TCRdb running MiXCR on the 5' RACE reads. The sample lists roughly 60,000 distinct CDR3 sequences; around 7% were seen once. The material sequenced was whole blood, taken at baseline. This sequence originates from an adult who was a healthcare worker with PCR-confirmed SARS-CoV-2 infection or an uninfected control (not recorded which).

The CDR3 here is CASAPTDKETQYF. Here the CDR3 DNA reads TGTGCTAGTGCCCCTACGGACAAAGAGACCCAGTACTTC. The V call is TRBV12-5, the J call TRBJ2-5; TRBD1 is a possible D gene (5 bases). Trimming took off 7 bases at V and 3 bases at J, with 12 bases between the two ends. The CDR3 has 13 residues. Germline V gives CDR1 LGHNT, CDR2 FRNRAP.